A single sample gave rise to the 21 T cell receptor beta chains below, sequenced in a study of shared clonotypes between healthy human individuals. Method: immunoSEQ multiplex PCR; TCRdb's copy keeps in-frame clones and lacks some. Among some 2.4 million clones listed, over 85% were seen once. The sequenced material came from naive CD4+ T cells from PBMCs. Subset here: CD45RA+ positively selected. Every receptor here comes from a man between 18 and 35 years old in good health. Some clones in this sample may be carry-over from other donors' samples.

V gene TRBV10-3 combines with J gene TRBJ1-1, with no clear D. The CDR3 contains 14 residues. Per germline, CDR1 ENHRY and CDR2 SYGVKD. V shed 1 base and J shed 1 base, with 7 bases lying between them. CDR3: CAISEWSANTEAFF. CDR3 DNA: TGTGCCATCAGTGAGTGGTCAGCGAACACTGAAGCTTTCTTT.

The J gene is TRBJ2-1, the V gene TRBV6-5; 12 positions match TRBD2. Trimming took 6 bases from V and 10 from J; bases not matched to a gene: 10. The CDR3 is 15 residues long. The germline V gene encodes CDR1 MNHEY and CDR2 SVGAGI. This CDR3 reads CASRKTSGSWEEQFF. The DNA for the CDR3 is TGTGCCAGCAGGAAGACTAGCGGGAGTTGGGAGGAGCAGTTCTTC.

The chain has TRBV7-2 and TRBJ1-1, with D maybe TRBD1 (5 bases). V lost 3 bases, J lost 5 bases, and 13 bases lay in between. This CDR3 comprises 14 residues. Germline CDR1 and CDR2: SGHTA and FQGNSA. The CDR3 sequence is CASSFQGTWTEAFF. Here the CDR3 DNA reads TGTGCCAGCAGCTTCCAGGGTACCTGGACTGAAGCTTTCTTT. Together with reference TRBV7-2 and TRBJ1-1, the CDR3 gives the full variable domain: GAGVSQSPSNKVTEKGKDVELRCDPISGHTALYWYRQSLGQGLEFLIYFQGNSAPDKSGLPSDRFSAERTGGSVSTLTIQRTQQEDSAVYLCASSFQGTWTEAFFGQGTRLTVV.

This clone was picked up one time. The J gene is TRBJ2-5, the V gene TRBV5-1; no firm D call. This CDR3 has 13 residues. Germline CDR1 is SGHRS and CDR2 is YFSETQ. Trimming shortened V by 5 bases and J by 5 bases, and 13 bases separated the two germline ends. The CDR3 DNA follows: TGCGCCAGCAGGTTATCCACCGGTGAGACCCAGTACTTC. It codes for CASRLSTGETQYF.

The CDR3 DNA reads as TGTGCCAGCAGTTTTGGGGGGCGCAGGGGAGGCACTGAAGCTTTCTTT. It encodes CASSFGGRRGGTEAFF. This chain links TRBV27 with TRBJ1-1; the D gene is possibly TRBD1 (6 bases). V shed 3 bases and J shed 4 bases, with 18 bases lying between them. The germline CDR1 and CDR2 sequences are MNHEY and SMNVEV (reference sequence). This CDR3 spans 16 amino acids.

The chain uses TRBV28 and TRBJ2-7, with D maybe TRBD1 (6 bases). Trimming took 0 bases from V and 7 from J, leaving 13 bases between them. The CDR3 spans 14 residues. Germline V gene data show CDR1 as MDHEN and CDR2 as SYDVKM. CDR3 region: CASSLWGPRGEQYF. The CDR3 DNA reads TGTGCCAGCAGTTTATGGGGCCCGAGGGGGGAGCAGTACTTC.

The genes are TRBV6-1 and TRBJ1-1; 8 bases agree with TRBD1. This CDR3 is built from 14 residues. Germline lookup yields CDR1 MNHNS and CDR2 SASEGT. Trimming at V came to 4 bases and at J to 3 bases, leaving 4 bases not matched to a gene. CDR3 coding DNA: TGTGCCAGCAGTGTAACGACAGGGGACACTGAAGCTTTCTTT. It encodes CASSVTTGDTEAFF.

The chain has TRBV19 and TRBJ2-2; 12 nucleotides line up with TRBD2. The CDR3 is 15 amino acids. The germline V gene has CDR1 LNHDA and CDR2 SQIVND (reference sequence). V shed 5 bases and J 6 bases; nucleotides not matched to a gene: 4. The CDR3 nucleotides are TGTGCCAGTAGTGTGGGACTAGCGGGCGCCGGGGAGCTGTTTTTT. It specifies CASSVGLAGAGELFF. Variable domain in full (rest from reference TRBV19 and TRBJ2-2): DGGITQSPKYLFRKEGQNVTLSCEQNLNHDAMYWYRQDPGQGLRLIYYSQIVNDFQKGDIAEGYSVSREKKESFPLTVTSAQKNPTAFYLCASSVGLAGAGELFFGEGSRLTVL.

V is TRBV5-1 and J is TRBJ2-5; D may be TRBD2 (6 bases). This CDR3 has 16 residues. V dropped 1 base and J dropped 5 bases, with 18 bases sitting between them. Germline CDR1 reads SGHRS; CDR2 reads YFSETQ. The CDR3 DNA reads TGCGCCAGCAGCTTGTATCTCCCGGGAGTGTCGGAGACCCAGTACTTC. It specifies CASSLYLPGVSETQYF. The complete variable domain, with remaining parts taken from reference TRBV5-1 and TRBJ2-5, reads KAGVTQTPRYLIKTRGQQVTLSCSPISGHRSVSWYQQTPGQGLQFLFEYFSETQRNKGNFPGRFSGRQFSNSRSEMNVSTLELGDSALYLCASSLYLPGVSETQYFGPGTRLLVL.

CDR3 sequence reads: CASSLGVSSGNTIYF. Here the CDR3 DNA reads TGCGCCAGCAGCTTGGGGGTTAGCTCTGGAAACACCATATATTTT. The rearrangement joins TRBV5-1 to TRBJ1-3, with unresolved D. The germline V gene encodes CDR1 SGHRS and CDR2 YFSETQ. The CDR3 is made up of 15 amino acids. V was pared by 0 bases and J by 0 bases, with 7 bases between.

CDR3 DNA sequence: TGTGCCAGCAGCTGGACACGCGCCTCCTACAATGAGCAGTTCTTC. This codes for CASSWTRASYNEQFF. The rearrangement joins TRBV11-3 to TRBJ2-1, with D maybe TRBD1 (5 bases). The CDR3 length is 15 residues. Germline assignment: CDR1 SGHNT and CDR2 YENEEA. Between the trimmed V and J ends, which lost 4 bases and 0 bases, there was a span of 10 bases.

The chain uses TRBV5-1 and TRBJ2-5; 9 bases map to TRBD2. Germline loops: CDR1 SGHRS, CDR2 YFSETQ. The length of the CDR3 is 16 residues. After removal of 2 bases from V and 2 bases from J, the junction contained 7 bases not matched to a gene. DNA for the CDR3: TGCGCCAGCAGCTTTAGCGGGAGTCGAGTTCAAGAGACCCAGTACTTC. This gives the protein CASSFSGSRVQETQYF.

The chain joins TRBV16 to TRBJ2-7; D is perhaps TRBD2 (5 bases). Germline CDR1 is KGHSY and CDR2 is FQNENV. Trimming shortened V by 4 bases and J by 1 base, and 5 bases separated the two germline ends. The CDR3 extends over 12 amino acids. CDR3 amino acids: CASSRGSYEQYF. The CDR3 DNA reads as TGTGCCAGCAGCCGAGGGTCCTACGAGCAGTACTTC.

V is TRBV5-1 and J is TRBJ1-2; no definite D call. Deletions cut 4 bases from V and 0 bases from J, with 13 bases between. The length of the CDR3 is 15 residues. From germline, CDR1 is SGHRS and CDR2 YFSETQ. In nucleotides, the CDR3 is TGCGCCAGCAGCGCGTATGGTCCGTCTAACTATGGCTACACCTTC. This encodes CASSAYGPSNYGYTF.

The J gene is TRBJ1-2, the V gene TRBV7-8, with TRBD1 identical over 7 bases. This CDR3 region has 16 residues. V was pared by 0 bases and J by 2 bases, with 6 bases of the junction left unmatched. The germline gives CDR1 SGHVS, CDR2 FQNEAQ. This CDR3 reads CASSLAFRGPNYGYTF. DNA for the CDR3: TGTGCCAGCAGCTTAGCGTTTAGGGGGCCGAACTATGGCTACACCTTC.

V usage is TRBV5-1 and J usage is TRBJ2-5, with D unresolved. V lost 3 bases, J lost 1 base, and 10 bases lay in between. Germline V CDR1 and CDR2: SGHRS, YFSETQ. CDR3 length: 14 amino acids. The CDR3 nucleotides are TGCGCCAGCAGCTCCTCCAGTGGCCAAGAGACCCAGTACTTC. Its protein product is CASSSSSGQETQYF.

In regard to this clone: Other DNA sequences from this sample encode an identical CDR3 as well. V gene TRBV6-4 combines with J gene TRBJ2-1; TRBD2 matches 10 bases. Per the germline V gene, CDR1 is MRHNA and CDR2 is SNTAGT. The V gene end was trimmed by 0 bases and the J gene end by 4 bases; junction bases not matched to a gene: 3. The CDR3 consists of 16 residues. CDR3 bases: TGTGCCAGCAGTGACTCAAGGACTAGCGGATACAATGAGCAGTTCTTC. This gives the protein CASSDSRTSGYNEQFF.

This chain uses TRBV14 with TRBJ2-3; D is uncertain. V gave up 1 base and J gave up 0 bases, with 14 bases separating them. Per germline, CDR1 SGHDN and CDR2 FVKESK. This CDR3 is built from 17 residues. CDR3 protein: CASSQALTALSTDTQYF. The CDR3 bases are TGTGCCAGCAGCCAAGCCCTTACAGCCCTAAGCACAGATACGCAGTATTTT.

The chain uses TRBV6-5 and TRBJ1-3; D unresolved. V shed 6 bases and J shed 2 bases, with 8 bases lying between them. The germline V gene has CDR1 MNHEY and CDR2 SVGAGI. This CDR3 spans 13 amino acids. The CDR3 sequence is CASSTEPGNTIYF. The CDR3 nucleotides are TGTGCCAGCAGCACGGAACCTGGAAACACCATATATTTT.

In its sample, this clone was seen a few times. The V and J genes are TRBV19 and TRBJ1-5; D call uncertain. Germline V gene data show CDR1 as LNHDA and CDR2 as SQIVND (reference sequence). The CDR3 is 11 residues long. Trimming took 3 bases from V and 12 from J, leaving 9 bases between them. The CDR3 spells CASSIGRDQHF. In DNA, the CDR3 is TGTGCCAGTAGTATCGGAAGGGACCAGCATTTT.

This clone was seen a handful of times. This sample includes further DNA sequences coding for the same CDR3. For the CDR3, the DNA is TGTGCCAGCAGCGTAGTAGGCACAGATACGCAGTATTTT. Its protein is CASSVVGTDTQYF. The rearrangement uses TRBV9 and TRBJ2-3; D ambiguous. The CDR3 contains 13 residues. The ends were cut back, 0 bases at V and 1 base at J, with 3 bases in the middle. CDR1 is SGDLS and CDR2 is YYNGEE in the germline V gene.